The 29 T cell receptor beta chains listed next were all sequenced from one sample in a study of control samples from healthy donors and cancer patients. Profiling relied on immunoSEQ multiplex PCR, and the TCRdb table lists in-frame clones only, not all of them. The sample carries tens of thousands of clones, roughly 84% recorded once. The specimen sequenced was PBMCs. The receptors shown here come from a man between 65 and 85 years old with lung cancer.

Concerning this clone: Compared with germline, one end of the junction differs, possibly owing to a read error. V and J are TRBV7-7 and TRBJ2-2, with TRBD1 matching over 10 bases. This CDR3 has 15 residues. Germline CDR1 SSHAT, CDR2 FNYEAQ (reference sequence). CDR3 bases: TGTGCTAGCAGCCCGGGACAGGGGTTCGCCGGGGAGCTGTTTTTT. This codes for CASSPGQGFAGELFF.

There are a few counts of this clone. The chain is built from TRBV5-1 and TRBJ2-7, with D unresolved. Trimming cost V 2 bases and J 2 bases, with 5 bases left between them. The CDR3 loop spans 12 amino acids. Germline CDR1 SGHRS, CDR2 YFSETQ. CDR3 sequence (DNA): TGCGCCAGCAGCTTACGGCCCTACGAGCAGTACTTC. It translates to CASSLRPYEQYF.

This clone was seen only once. This chain joins TRBV6-5 and TRBJ1-2; D unclear. The length of the CDR3 is 12 residues. Germline CDR1 MNHEY, CDR2 SVGAGI. V dropped 0 bases and J dropped 6 bases, with 5 bases sitting between them. CDR3 DNA sequence: TGTGCCAGCAGTTACTCCGGACATGGCTACACCTTC. Translated: CASSYSGHGYTF.

The chain couples TRBV5-1 to TRBJ2-4; D is possibly TRBD2 (7 bases). The CDR3 runs 14 residues. Germline loops: CDR1 SGHRS, CDR2 YFSETQ. V lost 4 bases to trimming and J lost 2 bases, with 10 bases between them. As DNA, the CDR3 is TGCGCCAGCAGCCCCGGGGGGCCCAAAAACATTCAGTACTTC. It codes for CASSPGGPKNIQYF. The whole variable domain, filled in from reference TRBV5-1 and TRBJ2-4, reads KAGVTQTPRYLIKTRGQQVTLSCSPISGHRSVSWYQQTPGQGLQFLFEYFSETQRNKGNFPGRFSGRQFSNSRSEMNVSTLELGDSALYLCASSPGGPKNIQYFGAGTRLSVL.

The rearrangement uses TRBV29-1 and TRBJ2-1; D gene uncertain. CDR3 length: 13 residues. CDR1 is SQVTM, CDR2 ANQGSEA, per germline. The V end was cut by 3 bases, the J end by 9 bases, with 15 bases between. The CDR3 protein is CSVDGRGLGEQFF. CDR3 in DNA: TGCAGCGTTGACGGGCGAGGCTTAGGTGAGCAGTTCTTC.

This chain uses TRBV19 with TRBJ2-2; 8 nucleotides line up with TRBD2. The length of the CDR3 is 16 residues. V shed 4 bases and J 4 bases; nucleotides not matched to a gene: 8. CDR1 and CDR2 from the germline V gene are LNHDA and SQIVND (reference sequence). CDR3 in amino acids: CASSSRSGGVTGELFF. The CDR3 bases are TGTGCCAGTAGTAGTAGGAGCGGGGGAGTCACCGGGGAGCTGTTTTTT.

This clone was seen only once. The rearrangement joins TRBV3-1 (or the pseudogene TRBV3-2) to TRBJ2-7; perhaps D is TRBD1 or TRBD2 (6 bases each). V was trimmed by 1 base and J by 5 bases, leaving 15 bases between them. Germline assignment: CDR1 LGHDT and CDR2 YNNKEL (reference sequence). This CDR3 has 15 amino acids. Here the CDR3 DNA reads TGTGCCAGCAGCCAAGCCGGCGTGGGGGGCCACGAGCAGTACTTC. This codes for CASSQAGVGGHEQYF.

The chain carries TRBV19 and TRBJ1-1, with 8 positions matching TRBD1. Trimming at V came to 2 bases and at J to 1 base, leaving 6 bases not matched to a gene. The CDR3 contains 16 residues. Germline-derived CDR1 and CDR2 are LNHDA and SQIVND (reference sequence). The DNA of the CDR3 is TGTGCCAGTAGTATAACAGGGGGTCGAGGGAACACTGAAGCTTTCTTT. Protein: CASSITGGRGNTEAFF.

V and J are TRBV9 and TRBJ2-5, with D uncertain. This CDR3 has 16 amino acids. Germline V gives CDR1 SGDLS, CDR2 YYNGEE. V was shortened by 0 bases and J by 1 base, with 13 bases between the two germline ends. CDR3 sequence (DNA): TGTGCCAGCAGCGTAGCTACCGGTCGTGTCCAAGAGACCCAGTACTTC. Its protein product is CASSVATGRVQETQYF. Drawing the rest from reference TRBV9 and TRBJ2-5, the complete variable domain is DSGVTQTPKHLITATGQRVTLRCSPRSGDLSVYWYQQSLDQGLQFLIQYYNGEERAKGNILERFSAQQFPDLHSELNLSSLELGDSALYFCASSVATGRVQETQYFGPGTRLLVL.

J is TRBJ1-2 and V is TRBV9; 8 positions match TRBD1. The length of the CDR3 is 16 residues. V trimming: 3 bases; J trimming: 8 bases; junction bases outside the gene matches: 15. Germline V gene data show CDR1 as SGDLS and CDR2 as YYNGEE. CDR3 sequence (DNA): TGTGCCAGCAGCGAAAGTAGTGGCAGGGGGCTGAAGGGCTACACCTTC. Its translation: CASSESSGRGLKGYTF.

The V gene is TRBV14, the J gene TRBJ2-7, with 10 bases aligning to TRBD1. V lost 1 base and J lost 7; bases outside the gene matches: 7. The germline V gene has CDR1 SGHDN and CDR2 FVKESK. The CDR3 loop spans 15 amino acids. For the CDR3, the DNA is TGTGCCAGCAGCCAAGTAAGACAGGGGGCTGGGGAGCAGTACTTC. Its translation is CASSQVRQGAGEQYF.

This clone has only one observation. This chain uses TRBV29-1 with TRBJ1-1; 8 bases match TRBD1. The germline gives CDR1 SQVTM, CDR2 ANQGSEA. This CDR3 has 13 amino acids. The V segment lost 7 bases and the J segment 5 bases; nucleotides outside the gene matches: 9. The CDR3 region is CSGRKGQATEAFF. The CDR3 region has the DNA TGCAGCGGGAGAAAGGGACAGGCTACTGAAGCTTTCTTT.

J is TRBJ2-1 and V is TRBV7-3; D is ambiguous. Germline V gene lookup returns CDR1 SGHTA and CDR2 FQGTGA. This CDR3 comprises 14 residues. V gave up 3 bases and J gave up 7 bases, with 13 bases separating them. CDR3: CASSLYQTVNEQFF. The CDR3 bases are TGTGCCAGCAGCTTGTACCAGACTGTAAATGAGCAGTTCTTC.

The genes are TRBV10-3 and TRBJ2-7; 10 bases agree with TRBD1. Trimming took 11 bases from V and 2 from J; bases not matched to a gene: 3. Germline V gene sequence: CDR1 ENHRY, CDR2 SYGVKD. The CDR3 is 12 amino acids. CDR3 residues: CACGQGAYEQYF. CDR3 nucleotide sequence: TGTGCCTGCGGACAGGGGGCCTACGAGCAGTACTTC.

V gene TRBV6-5 combines with J gene TRBJ1-5; D perhaps matches TRBD1 (6 bases). V was trimmed by 9 bases and J by 6 bases, leaving 15 bases between them. The CDR3 length is 13 residues. Germline-derived CDR1 and CDR2 are MNHEY and SVGAGI. The chain's CDR3 is CASQTTGSQPQHF. As DNA, the CDR3 is TGTGCCAGTCAAACAACAGGGTCTCAGCCCCAGCATTTT.

This rearrangement joins TRBV18 to TRBJ2-6; D not certain. The germline V gene encodes CDR1 KGHSH and CDR2 LQKENI. CDR3 length: 16 amino acids. With 5 bases removed from V and 0 bases from J, the gap between germline ends came to 11 bases. CDR3 sequence: CASSSRTDSGANVLTF. In nucleotides, the CDR3 is TGTGCCAGCTCAAGCCGGACCGACTCTGGGGCCAACGTCCTGACTTTC.

The rearrangement joins TRBV6-6 to TRBJ1-2; TRBD1 agrees at 11 bases. The CDR3 sequence is 16 residues long. The V gene end was trimmed by 10 bases and the J gene end by 6 bases; junction bases not matched to a gene: 16. Germline lookup yields CDR1 MNHNY and CDR2 SVGAGI (reference sequence). The CDR3 coding sequence is TGTGCCAACAGCTCTCAGGGGACAGGGGGAGAGGATGGCTACACCTTC. This codes for CANSSQGTGGEDGYTF.

This chain uses TRBV18 with TRBJ1-4; D gene uncertain. Germline loops: CDR1 KGHSH, CDR2 LQKENI. The CDR3 length is 13 residues. Trimming removed 5 bases from V and 0 bases from J, with 4 bases in between. Here the CDR3 reads CASSMSTNEKLFF. The CDR3 DNA follows: TGTGCCAGCTCAATGTCAACTAATGAAAAACTGTTTTTT. Based on the CDR3 plus reference TRBV18 and TRBJ1-4, the full variable domain is NAGVMQNPRHLVRRRGQEARLRCSPMKGHSHVYWYRQLPEEGLKFMVYLQKENIIDESGMPKERFSAEFPKEGPSILRIQQVVRGDSAAYFCASSMSTNEKLFFGSGTQLSVL.

The V and J genes are TRBV9 and TRBJ2-2; 9 positions match TRBD2. The CDR3 spans 18 residues. The V gene's germline CDR1 is SGDLS and CDR2 YYNGEE. V shed 4 bases and J 0 bases; nucleotides not matched to a gene: 10. CDR3: CASSIRSRLAANTGELFF. In DNA, the CDR3 is TGTGCCAGCAGCATCCGCTCTCGACTAGCGGCGAACACCGGGGAGCTGTTTTTT.

J is TRBJ1-1 and V is TRBV19; 7 bases agree with TRBD1. The CDR3 sequence is 16 residues long. Looked up from germline, CDR1 is LNHDA and CDR2 is SQIVND (reference sequence). Unmatched junction bases numbered 11, after V lost 5 bases and J lost 2 bases. The CDR3 sequence is CASSPTGVWINTEAFF. The CDR3 DNA reads as TGTGCCAGTAGTCCCACAGGGGTATGGATCAACACTGAAGCTTTCTTT.

This clone appeared a few times. The V call is TRBV15, the J call TRBJ2-2; no clear D gene. This CDR3 comprises 18 residues. V was shortened by 0 bases and J by 5 bases, with 19 bases between the two germline ends. Germline V CDR1 and CDR2: LNHNV, YYDKDF (reference sequence). CDR3 sequence: CATSRDWSRGRYTGELFF. For the CDR3, the DNA is TGTGCCACCAGCAGAGATTGGAGCAGAGGACGGTATACCGGGGAGCTGTTTTTT.

The chain links TRBV6-6 to TRBJ2-3; the D is unclear. V lost 5 bases to trimming and J lost 6 bases, with 24 bases between them. The germline CDR1 and CDR2 sequences are MNHNY and SVGAGI (reference sequence). CDR3 length: 17 residues. The CDR3 is CASSPPRVSFGRDTQYF. The CDR3 DNA reads TGTGCCAGCAGTCCTCCCCGCGTATCGTTCGGTAGGGATACGCAGTATTTT.

This chain joins TRBV28 and TRBJ1-2; 8 bases line up with TRBD1. Germline V CDR1 and CDR2: MDHEN, SYDVKM. V lost 6 bases, J lost 8 bases, and 11 bases stayed unmatched. CDR3 length: 14 residues. The CDR3 DNA follows: TGTGCCAGCAGAGTCTCAGGACAGGGCTACGGCTACACCTTC. It is translated as CASRVSGQGYGYTF.

This clone was observed a handful of times. The CDR3 loop is CASSNLGGAGYEQYF. Written as DNA, the CDR3 is TGTGCCAGTAGTAATCTCGGCGGGGCGGGATACGAGCAGTACTTC. The rearrangement links TRBV19 to TRBJ2-7, with D tentatively TRBD2 (6 bases). The germline V gene has CDR1 LNHDA and CDR2 SQIVND (reference sequence). The V end was cut by 4 bases, the J end by 4 bases, with 17 bases between. The CDR3 covers 15 residues.

This chain connects TRBV30 to TRBJ1-6; 8 bases match TRBD1. Trimming removed 5 bases from V and 7 bases from J; junction bases left unmatched: 22. CDR3 length: 19 amino acids. Per germline, CDR1 GTSNPN and CDR2 SVGIG (reference sequence). The CDR3 DNA sequence: TGTGCCTGGGATTATTCCCCGCCAGGGGGCTCTCGAGGGAATTCACCCCTCCACTTT. Translated: CAWDYSPPGGSRGNSPLHF. The entire variable domain, with the rest obtained from reference TRBV30 and TRBJ1-6, is as follows: SQTIHQWPATLVQPVGSPLSLECTVEGTSNPNLYWYRQAAGRGLQLLFYSVGIGQISSEVPQNLSASRPQDRQFILSSKKLLLSDSGFYLCAWDYSPPGGSRGNSPLHFGNGTRLTVT.

The chain joins TRBV29-1 to TRBJ1-2; the D gene is possibly TRBD1 (6 bases). The CDR3 spans 12 residues. V dropped 4 bases and J dropped 5 bases, with 11 bases sitting between them. The germline gives CDR1 SQVTM, CDR2 ANQGSEA. Here the CDR3 DNA reads TGCAGCGTTGCCGGGACAATGTATGGCTACACCTTC. Residues: CSVAGTMYGYTF.

The rearrangement joins TRBV2 to TRBJ1-1, with D tentatively TRBD1 (5 bases). Germline CDR1 reads SNHLY; CDR2 reads FYNNEI. The CDR3 is 14 residues long. V was trimmed by 6 bases and J by 1 base, leaving 12 bases between them. The CDR3 here is CASSPFGANTEAFF. In DNA form, the CDR3 reads TGTGCCAGCAGCCCCTTTGGGGCGAACACTGAAGCTTTCTTT.

The chain carries TRBV5-1 and TRBJ1-3, with a possible D match to TRBD1 (5 bases). Germline CDR1 is SGHRS and CDR2 is YFSETQ. V was shortened by 0 bases and J by 1 base, with 11 bases between the two germline ends. This CDR3 region has 16 residues. As DNA, the CDR3 is TGCGCCAGCAGCTTGGAGGGGTGGGGATCTGGAAACACCATATATTTT. Protein sequence: CASSLEGWGSGNTIYF.

J is TRBJ1-2 and V is TRBV5-5, with a weak D call TRBD1 (5 bases). Deletions cut 0 bases from V and 0 bases from J, with 12 bases between. Germline-derived CDR1 and CDR2 are SGHKS and YYEKEE (reference sequence). This CDR3 comprises 16 residues. DNA for the CDR3: TGTGCCAGCAGCTTGGATACCGCAGGGACTAACTATGGCTACACCTTC. Encoded protein: CASSLDTAGTNYGYTF.